The table lists the clone carrying this TCR beta chain with many counts. Its antigen is as yet unknown. CDR1 is MNHEY and CDR2 is SVGAGI in the germline V gene. J lost 9 bases, V lost 0 bases, and 5 bases had no gene match. The CDR3 is 16 residues long. The data are from a study of T cells in Graves' hyperthyroidism and ophthalmopathy. Findings and caveats of the study: Researchers report that a 13 V-J model separated ophthalmopathy from stable hyperthyroidism. Blood held most thyroid clonotypes expanded above 0.001 frequency.

Orbital computed tomography, thyroid ultrasound, serum thyroxine and TRAb, and clinical symptoms together informed the diagnoses. Blood from later-ophthalmopathy patients was taken at first hyperthyroidism diagnosis. Amplified TCR beta CDR3 regions came from RNA transcripts. The TCR CDR3 was amplified in a first-round RT-PCR using the HTBI primer set. One entry per CDR3 protein, called by TCRdb with MiXCR from the multiplex PCR reads. The table has around 300,000 distinct CDR3 sequences, less than 30% seen once. The sample consisted of blood. The source of this sequence is a man aged 40-55 years with Graves' hyperthyroidism that later progressed to Graves' ophthalmopathy. The rearrangement joins TRBV6-5 to TRBJ1-6; 10 nucleotides match TRBD1. The CDR3 bases are TGTGCCAGCAGTTACTCCCGGGACAGGGGTAGTTCACCCCTCCACTTT. This codes for CASSYSRDRGSSPLHF.